The 11 T cell receptor delta chains presented below share a single source sample, sequenced in a study of γδ T cells in repeated Plasmodium falciparum infection. TCRdb fed the multiplex PCR reads to CATT. This table has approximately 60,000 delta-chain clones, 1.7% appearing once. Flow sorting of PBMC yielded separate Vgamma9/Vdelta2+ and Vdelta2-negative gammadelta T cell populations for bulk repertoire analysis. The sample was gamma-delta T cells from blood. Receptor source: a pool of human donors (malaria-infected and uninfected, not separated).

In the case of this clone: The translation of this DNA and the TCRdb protein of a much larger clone differ at residue 19, probably owing to a read error; the protein shown here is translated from the DNA. The chain combines TRDV1 with TRDJ1, with TRDD3 matching over 8 bases. This CDR3 is 26 amino acids long. Trimming took 0 bases from V and 0 from J; bases not matched to a gene: 33. Germline V gene data show CDR1 as TSWWSYY and CDR2 as QGS. The CDR3 reads CALGELCFLSSSLAATGGGYTDKLIF. CDR3 DNA sequence: TGTGCTCTTGGGGAACTCTGTTTCCTGTCATCTTCCTTAGCGGCTACTGGGGGCGGGTACACCGATAAACTCATCTTT.

Comment on this clone: For this DNA, TCRdb reports the protein of a much larger clone, which diverges at residue 7, most likely from a read error; the protein presented here is translated directly from the DNA. The rearrangement uses TRDV1 and TRDJ1; no firm D call. The J gene, not given by TCRdb, was assigned here from a germline match of the nucleotide sequence. V dropped 5 bases and J dropped 0 bases, with 16 bases sitting between them. The CDR3 spans 16 residues. The germline V gene has CDR1 TSWWSYY and CDR2 QGS. This chain's CDR3 is CALGLASPTYTDKLIF. The CDR3 DNA reads as TGTGCTCTTGGGTTGGCCTCCCCCACGTACACCGATAAACTCATCTTT.

This clone was observed a few times. A read error is the likely source, as a far larger clone sits one nucleotide away. Other DNA sequences in the sample encode the same CDR3. This chain joins TRDV1 and TRDJ1; TRDD3 might be the D (5 bases). The J gene, not given by TCRdb, was assigned here from a germline match of the nucleotide sequence. Germline V CDR1 and CDR2: TSWWSYY, QGS. The CDR3 length is 19 residues. CDR3 amino acids: CALGELEQGYPMDTDKLIF. Here the CDR3 DNA reads TGCGCTCTTGGGGAATTGGAGCAAGGGTACCCAATGGACACCGATAAACTCATCTTT.

This clone showed up just a few times. A far more abundant clone sits one base away, making this likely a read error. The sample holds other DNA sequences that translate to the same CDR3. This chain joins TRDV2 and TRDJ3, with 8 bases matching TRDD3. Here the J gene came from matching the DNA to germline, since TCRdb omits it. CDR3 length equals 17 residues. The germline V gene encodes CDR1 GEAIGNYY and CDR2 EKD. The CDR3 bases are TGTGCTTGTGACACCTGGGGGAGCTCCTGGGACACCCGACAGATGTTTTTC. Protein: CACDTWGSSWDTRQMFF.

This clone is categorized as medium-sized. The sample contains more than one DNA sequence encoding this CDR3. The chain links TRDV1 to TRDJ1; D uncertain. Per germline, CDR1 TSWWSYY and CDR2 QGS. The CDR3 has 13 residues. Trimming cost V 0 bases and J 8 bases, with 10 bases left between them. This CDR3 is CALGELERKKLIF. As DNA, the CDR3 is TGTGCTCTTGGGGAACTAGAACGGAAAAAACTCATCTTT.

A word on this clone: TCRdb shows a much larger clone's protein in place of this DNA's translation, and the two differ at residue 11, likely through a read error; the protein shown is translated from the DNA. This chain uses TRDV1 with TRDJ2; TRDD3 aligns across 8 bases. TCRdb carries no J gene annotation; the J gene was assigned here by matching the DNA with germline. This CDR3 is built from 21 residues. Trimming removed 4 bases from V and 0 bases from J; junction bases left unmatched: 19. Per the germline V gene, CDR1 is TSWWSYY and CDR2 is QGS. In nucleotides, the CDR3 is TGTGCTCTTGGGGTTTCCTCGTACTGGGGGCTCCAAACTTCTTTGACAGCACAACTCTTCTTT. This encodes CALGVSSYWGLQTSLTAQLFF.

As to this clone: TCRdb's protein for this DNA is that of a much larger clone and differs from the translation at residue 6, likely a read error; the protein shown is the DNA translation. The chain has TRDV1 and TRDJ1; 8 nucleotides match TRDD3. The J gene was not available in TCRdb and was assigned here by matching the DNA to germline segments. This CDR3 has 20 amino acids. The germline CDR1 and CDR2 sequences are TSWWSYY and QGS. After removal of 4 bases from V and 0 bases from J, the junction contained 19 bases not matched to a gene. The CDR3 nucleotides are TGTGCTCTTGGGGGACCTCTCCCCTACTGGGGGCCGAAATACACCGATAAACTCATCTTT. Protein sequence: CALGGPLPYWGPKYTDKLIF.

This clone was counted a few times. TCRdb records a much larger clone's protein for this DNA, with a difference at residue 9 that likely arises from a read error; the protein given is the translation of the DNA. The chain carries TRDV1 and TRDJ1; D is perhaps TRDD2 (5 bases). This CDR3 spans 17 amino acids. V lost 0 bases and J lost 5, with 19 bases in between. CDR1 is TSWWSYY and CDR2 is QGS in the germline V gene. The CDR3 nucleotides read TGTGCTCTTGGGGAACTGGGTCCTAGGGGCTTAGGTGATAAACTCATCTTT. It yields the protein CALGELGPRGLGDKLIF.

This clone was counted at least ten times. Other DNA sequences in the same sample also yield this CDR3. The chain combines TRDV3 with TRDJ1; D possibly uses TRDD2 or TRDD3 (5 bases each). V lost 5 bases to trimming and J lost 0 bases, with 46 bases between them. Germline lookup yields CDR1 TVYSNPD and CDR2 GDNSRS (reference sequence). This CDR3 contains 24 residues. As DNA, the CDR3 is TGTGCCCGAAACCAAGTTCAACACCTACGGGGCATCCTTGGGGCCACGGGAGACACCGATAAACTCATCTTT. It specifies CARNQVQHLRGILGATGDTDKLIF. Complete variable domain (other parts from reference TRDV3 and TRDJ1): CDKVTQSSPDQTVASGSEVVLLCTYDTVYSNPDLFWYRIRPDYSFQFVFYGDNSRSEGADFTQGRFSVKHILTQKAFHLVISPVRTEDSATYYCARNQVQHLRGILGATGDTDKLIFGKGTRVTVEP.

The table lists this clone with many counts. With a far larger clone one base away, a read error is the likely cause. The same CDR3 arises from other DNA sequences in this sample as well. V gene assignment gives TRDV1, but the J gene was left uncalled; the table names TRDD3, a call not compared with the DNA. The CDR3 has 20 amino acids. The germline V gene encodes CDR1 TSWWSYY and CDR2 QGS. CDR3 residues: CALGAIPGDLKGRKTDKLIF. CDR3 sequence (DNA): TGTGCTCTTGGGGCAATACCGGGGGATTTAAAAGGGCGTAAGACCGATAAGCTCATCTTT.

This clone was recorded at least ten times. The likely explanation is a read error, given a far larger clone one base away. Other DNA sequences in the same sample also yield this CDR3. This chain joins TRDV1 and TRDJ1, with a possible D match to TRDD2 (6 bases). No J segment appears in TCRdb, so it was assigned here by matching the sequence to germline. The CDR3 covers 21 residues. The V gene's germline CDR1 is TSWWSYY and CDR2 QGS. CDR3 in DNA: TGCGCTCTTGGGGTTCAAGGGTGGCTCCTACTTCGTACTTCGTACACCGATAAACTCATCTTT. As protein: CALGVQGWLLLRTSYTDKLIF.